Listed below are T cell receptor beta chains from one sample, sequenced in a study of T cells in Graves' hyperthyroidism and ophthalmopathy. TCRdb passed the multiplex PCR reads through MiXCR, listing each CDR3 protein once. Of around 660,000 distinct CDR3 sequences listed, just under 45% are singletons. Material: peripheral blood or thyroid tissue (not recorded which). The receptors here all came from an adult man with Graves' disease, either hyperthyroidism or ophthalmopathy (not recorded which). The CDR3 runs from the conserved cysteine through the conserved F or W. A D gene is named only where the DNA matches it firmly. Clone sizes are given selectively: once, few, many, or a class where the clone is expanded.

clone_size,j_call,d_call,v_call,cdr3_aa,cdr3_nt
few,TRBJ1-2,-,TRBV9,CASSGHSNYGYTF,TGTGCCAGCAGCGGACACAGTAACTATGGCTACACCTTC
-,TRBJ1-3,-,TRBV7-2,CASSFPVNPRFGNTIYF,TGTGCCAGCAGTTTTCCGGTTAACCCCCGATTTGGAAACACCATATATTTT
-,TRBJ1-2,-,TRBV6-5,CASSSDTAHNYGYTF,TGTGCCAGCAGTTCTGACACCGCCCACAACTATGGCTACACCTTC
-,TRBJ1-1,-,TRBV20-1,CSARDEGYSTEAFF,TGCAGTGCTAGAGACGAGGGGTACAGCACTGAAGCTTTCTTT
-,TRBJ1-2,-,TRBV9,CASSVGTSSGYTF,TGTGCCAGCAGCGTAGGGACATCCTCGGGCTACACCTTC
-,TRBJ2-5,-,TRBV10-3,CAISPGQHQYF,TGTGCCATCAGCCCCGGACAGCACCAGTACTTC
once,TRBJ1-5,-,TRBV2,CASSGGDRLKPQHF,TGTGCCAGCAGTGGGGGCGACAGGTTGAAGCCCCAGCATTTT
-,TRBJ2-2,-,TRBV19,CASSMPQGTDTGELFF,TGTGCCAGTAGTATGCCCCAGGGGACGGACACCGGGGAGCTGTTTTTT
-,TRBJ1-4,-,TRBV12-3/TRBV12-4,CASSSDGIDDEKLFF,TGTGCCAGCAGTTCAGACGGGATCGATGATGAAAAACTGTTTTTT
few,TRBJ2-7,TRBD2,TRBV12-3/TRBV12-4,CASTLLAGVIHEQYF,TGTGCCAGCACCCTACTAGCGGGAGTTATCCACGAGCAGTACTTC
-,TRBJ1-5,TRBD1,TRBV24-1,CATSDQTGGLQPQHF,TGTGCCACCAGTGATCAGACAGGGGGGCTTCAGCCCCAGCATTTT
-,TRBJ2-2,-,TRBV7-9,CASSSNPLDRELFF,TGTGCCAGCAGCTCAAACCCCCTGGACCGGGAGCTGTTTTTT
-,TRBJ1-2,-,TRBV20-1,CSLQTGPTGSYGYTF,TGCAGTCTCCAAACCGGGCCAACAGGTAGCTATGGCTACACCTTC
-,TRBJ2-2,-,TRBV15,CATSRTGTVTGELFF,TGTGCCACCAGCAGAACCGGGACGGTAACCGGGGAGCTGTTTTTT
-,TRBJ1-5,-,TRBV4-1,CASSQDLSIGNQPQHF,TGCGCCAGCAGCCAAGATCTAAGCATAGGGAATCAGCCCCAGCATTTT
-,TRBJ1-2,-,TRBV10-3,CAISESAYRENYGYTF,TGTGCCATCAGTGAGTCGGCCTACAGGGAGAACTATGGCTACACCTTC
-,TRBJ1-1,-,TRBV7-8,CASSLTRSVTGYYEAFF,TGTGCCAGCAGCTTAACCCGATCGGTTACAGGATACTATGAAGCTTTCTTT